The sequence of this TCR beta chain was determined in a study of T cell clonotyping in hematopoietic cell transplantation. The CDR3 covers 17 residues. Looked up from germline, CDR1 is SEHNR and CDR2 is FQNEAQ (reference sequence). Germline trimming cut 5 bases from V and 7 bases from J; bases unmatched to any gene: 13. Sequencing used immunoSEQ multiplex PCR; TCRdb keeps in-frame clones, though not all of them. The table includes some 30,000 clones, about 94% detected once. The chain carries TRBV7-9 and TRBJ1-4, with 10 bases aligning to TRBD1. The sequenced sample was PBMCs, obtained 100 days after allogeneic stem cell transplant. The clonotype was recovered from a female patient aged 50 to 65 who had an allogeneic stem cell transplant from a related donor, so the T cells may come from the graft donor. Some clones in this sample may be carry-over from other donors' samples. The CDR3 bases are TGTGCCAGCAGCCACCGACACAGACAGGGGGCTCGTGAAAAACTGTTTTTT. This codes for CASSHRHRQGAREKLFF.